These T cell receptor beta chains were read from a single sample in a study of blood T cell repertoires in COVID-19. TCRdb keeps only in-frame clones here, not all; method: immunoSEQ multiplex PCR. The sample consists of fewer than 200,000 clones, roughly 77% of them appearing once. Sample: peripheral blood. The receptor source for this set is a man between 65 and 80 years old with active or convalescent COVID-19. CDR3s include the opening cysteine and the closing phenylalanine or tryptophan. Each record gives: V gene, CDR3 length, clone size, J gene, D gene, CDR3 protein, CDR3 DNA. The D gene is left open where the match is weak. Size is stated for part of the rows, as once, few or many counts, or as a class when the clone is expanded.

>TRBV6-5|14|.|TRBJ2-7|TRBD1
CASSSGQGGNEQYF
TGTGCCAGCAGCTCGGGACAGGGTGGCAACGAGCAGTACTTC
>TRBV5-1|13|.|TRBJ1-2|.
CASSRGDPYGYTF
TGCGCCAGCAGCCGGGGGGACCCCTATGGCTACACCTTC
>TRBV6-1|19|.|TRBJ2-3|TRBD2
CASSELILGVAGALDTQYF
TGTGCCAGCAGTGAGCTAATCCTGGGGGTAGCGGGGGCGCTAGATACGCAGTATTTT
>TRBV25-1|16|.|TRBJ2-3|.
CASSDPGGPSTDTQYF
TGTGCCAGCAGTGACCCCGGGGGACCTAGCACAGATACGCAGTATTTT
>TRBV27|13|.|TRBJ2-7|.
CASSLAGSYEQYF
TGTGCCAGCAGTTTGGCGGGCTCCTACGAGCAGTACTTC
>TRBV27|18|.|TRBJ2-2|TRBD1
CASSQRGQGAGNTGELFF
TGTGCCAGCAGTCAACGGGGACAGGGGGCGGGGAACACCGGGGAGCTGTTTTTT
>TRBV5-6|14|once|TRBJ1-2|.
CASSSPGGALGYTF
TGTGCCAGCAGCTCCCCGGGGGGGGCGCTTGGCTACACCTTC
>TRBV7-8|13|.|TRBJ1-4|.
CASSRTANEKLFF
TGTGCCAGCAGCAGGACAGCCAATGAAAAACTGTTTTTT
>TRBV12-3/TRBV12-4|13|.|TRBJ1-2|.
CASSLSGNYGYTF
TGTGCCAGCAGTTTGAGCGGCAACTATGGCTACACCTTC
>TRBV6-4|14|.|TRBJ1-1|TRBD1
CASKPGQGNTEAFF
TGTGCCAGCAAGCCGGGACAGGGGAACACTGAAGCTTTCTTT
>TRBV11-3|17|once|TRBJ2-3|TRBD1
CASSLEGQGGNTDTQYF
TGTGCCAGCAGCTTAGAGGGACAGGGGGGAAACACAGATACGCAGTATTTT
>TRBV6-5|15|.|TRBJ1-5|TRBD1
CASSYSGAGGQPQHF
TGTGCCAGCAGTTACTCAGGGGCAGGGGGTCAGCCCCAGCATTTT
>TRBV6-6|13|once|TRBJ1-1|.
CASSYLMDSEAFF
TGTGCCAGCAGTTACTTGATGGACAGCGAAGCTTTCTTT
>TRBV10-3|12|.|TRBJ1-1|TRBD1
CAGGPANTEAFF
TGTGCAGGGGGCCCAGCGAACACTGAAGCTTTCTTT
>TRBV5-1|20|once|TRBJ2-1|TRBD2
CASSPPSGGIPRPSYNEQFF
TGCGCCAGCAGTCCTCCTAGCGGGGGGATCCCGAGACCCTCCTACAATGAGCAGTTCTTC
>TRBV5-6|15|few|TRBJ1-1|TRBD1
CASSSPWTGRTEAFF
TGTGCCAGCAGCTCCCCTTGGACAGGGAGGACTGAAGCTTTCTTT
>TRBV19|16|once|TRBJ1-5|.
CASSLPPGQGYQPQHF
TGTGCCAGTAGTCTACCTCCCGGGCAGGGGTATCAGCCCCAGCATTTT
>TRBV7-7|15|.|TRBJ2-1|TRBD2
CASSPQASGRGEQFF
TGTGCTAGCAGCCCCCAGGCTAGCGGGAGGGGAGAGCAGTTCTTC
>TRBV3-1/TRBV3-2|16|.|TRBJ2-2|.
CASSRPGTGGAGELFF
TGTGCCAGCAGCCGCCCTGGGACTGGTGGTGCCGGGGAGCTGTTTTTT
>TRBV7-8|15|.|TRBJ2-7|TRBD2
CASSITSGRFYEQYF
TGTGCCAGCAGTATTACGAGCGGGAGGTTCTACGAGCAGTACTTC
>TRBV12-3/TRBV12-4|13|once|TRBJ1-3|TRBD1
CASSRTGENTIYF
TGTGCCAGCAGTCGGACAGGGGAAAACACCATATATTTT
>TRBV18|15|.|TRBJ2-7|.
CASSPPGTPNYEQYF
TGTGCCAGCTCACCCCCAGGGACTCCTAACTACGAGCAGTACTTC
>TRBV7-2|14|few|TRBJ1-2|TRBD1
CASSLAQGSRGYTF
TGTGCCAGCAGCTTAGCACAGGGGAGCAGAGGCTACACCTTC
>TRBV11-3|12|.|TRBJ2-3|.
CASSSDIYTQYF
TGTGCCAGCAGCTCGGACATCTATACGCAGTATTTT
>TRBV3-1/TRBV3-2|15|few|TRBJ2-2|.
CASSQWARVTGELFF
TGTGCCAGCAGCCAATGGGCCAGGGTCACCGGGGAGCTGTTTTTT
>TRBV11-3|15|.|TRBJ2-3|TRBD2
CASSLGAGGIDTQYF
TGTGCCAGCAGCTTAGGAGCGGGAGGGATTGATACGCAGTATTTT
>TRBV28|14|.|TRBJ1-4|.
CASSPGRGGEKLFF
TGTGCCAGCAGTCCCGGCAGGGGTGGTGAAAAACTGTTTTTT
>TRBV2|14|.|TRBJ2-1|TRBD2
CASSEGSSGRVQFF
TGTGCCAGCAGTGAAGGTTCTAGCGGGAGGGTGCAGTTCTTC
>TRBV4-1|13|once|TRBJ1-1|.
CASGDTVNTEAFF
TGCGCCAGCGGTGACACGGTGAACACTGAAGCTTTCTTT
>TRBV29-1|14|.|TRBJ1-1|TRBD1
CSVGTGLRNTEAFF
TGCAGCGTCGGGACAGGGCTAAGGAACACTGAAGCTTTCTTT
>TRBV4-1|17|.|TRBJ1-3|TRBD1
CASSQVGTGLSGNTIYF
TGCGCCAGCAGCCAAGTAGGGACAGGGCTTTCTGGAAACACCATATATTTT
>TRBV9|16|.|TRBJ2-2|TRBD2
CARRVGGGGDTGELFF
TGTGCCCGCCGCGTCGGCGGGGGGGGAGACACCGGGGAGCTGTTTTTT
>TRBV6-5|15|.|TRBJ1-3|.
CASSRQASSGNTIYF
TGTGCCAGCAGTCGACAGGCTTCCTCTGGAAACACCATATATTTT
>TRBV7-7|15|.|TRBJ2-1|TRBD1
CASSLGTGGEYEQFF
TGTGCCAGCAGCCTCGGGACAGGGGGCGAGTATGAGCAGTTCTTC
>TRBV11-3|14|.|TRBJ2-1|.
CASSEGVHREEQFF
TGTGCCAGCAGCGAAGGGGTCCACAGGGAAGAGCAGTTCTTC
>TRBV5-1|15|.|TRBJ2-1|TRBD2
CASSLGLAGGDEQFF
TGCGCCAGCAGCTTGGGACTAGCGGGAGGGGATGAGCAGTTCTTC
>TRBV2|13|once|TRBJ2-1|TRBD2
CASKSGGFNEQFF
TGTGCCAGCAAGAGCGGGGGGTTTAATGAGCAGTTCTTC
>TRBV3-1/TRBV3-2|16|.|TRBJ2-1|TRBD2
CASSQDIAGPYNEQFF
TGTGCCAGCAGCCAAGATATAGCGGGACCGTACAATGAGCAGTTCTTC
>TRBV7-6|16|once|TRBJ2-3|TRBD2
CASSPTTSGIANTQYF
TGTGCCAGCAGCCCCACGACTAGCGGGATTGCCAATACGCAGTATTTT
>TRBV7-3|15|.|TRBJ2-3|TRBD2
CASSKAGVPTDTQYF
TGTGCCAGCAGCAAAGCGGGAGTCCCCACAGATACGCAGTATTTT
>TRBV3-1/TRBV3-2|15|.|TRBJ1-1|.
CASSQRGHSNTEAFF
TGTGCCAGCAGCCAAAGGGGACACTCCAACACTGAAGCTTTCTTT
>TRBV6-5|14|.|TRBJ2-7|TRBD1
CASRKTGGSYEQYF
TGTGCCAGCAGAAAGACAGGGGGCAGCTACGAGCAGTACTTC
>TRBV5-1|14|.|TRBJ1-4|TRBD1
CASSLTTGAEKLFF
TGCGCCAGCAGCCTGACGACAGGGGCTGAAAAACTGTTTTTT
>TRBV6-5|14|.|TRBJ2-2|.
CASSHASGTGELFF
TGTGCCAGCAGTCACGCGTCGGGGACCGGGGAGCTGTTTTTT
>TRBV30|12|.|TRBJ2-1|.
CAWSRDFNEQFF
TGTGCCTGGAGCCGGGACTTCAATGAGCAGTTCTTC